This T cell receptor beta chain was observed in a study of blood T cell repertoires in COVID-19 (dated by TCRdb to 2020 to 2022). Describing the broader study: Collaborator samples came from the United States, Italy and Spain and covered acute and convalescent phases of COVID-19. The prospective study material was composed of cDNA or gDNA derived from T cells, B-cell-depleted T cells, or PBMCs. Deeply sampled blood TCRbeta repertoires from subjects exposed to, actively infected with, or recovered from COVID-19 were included in the dataset. A freely available public database, intended as a resource for researchers studying the immune response to SARS-CoV-2, is where the repertoires were released. Samples were obtained from the ongoing ImmuneRACE study (first 160 participants) and from 1,000 to 1,500 subjects provided by 6 global collaborators. Sample metadata almost always included a de-identified subject ID, COVID-19 status, age in years and sex. HLA class I and class II types, where available, came from metadata supplied by the sample provider rather than from assay-based typing.

The immunoSEQ Assay, a bias-controlled multiplex PCR, was used to amplify TCRbeta CDR3 regions from genomic DNA. In the original analysis: The number of nucleated cells in each sample was estimated from the amplification of reference gene primers within the assay. To quantify the absolute abundance of each unique TCRbeta CDR3 rearrangement, sequence reads were collapsed and filtered. For each sample, productive Simpson clonality was calculated as the square root of Simpson's diversity index over productive rearrangements. As stored in TCRdb, this immuneACCESS dataset retains in-frame rearrangements with V and J assigned. A fraction of the clones does not appear; measured against another copy, unresolved V genes explain less than half of the discrepancy, and the remainder lacks a known reason. The V and J calls and clone size were taken over from that table, and D and trimming were inferred from the DNA. Recorded for this sample are under 200,000 clones; 65% to 90% of them occurred a single time. More than 4.5% of the sample lies in the top ten.

This clone was seen only once. What this receptor recognizes is not known. One base away there is no much larger clone; base qualities are not given. Measured from the cysteine to the phenylalanine, the CDR3 is 11 residues long. Only the CDR3 portion is preserved as DNA: 33 bases, with reading frame beginning at the first base. Reading the germline V gene gives CDR1 SGHVS and CDR2 FQNEAQ. For this chain, trimming is 5 bases at the V end and 7 bases at the J end, and the number of junction bases without a gene match is 2. Results and caveats for the whole study, not just this receptor: How much clinical and demographic metadata was included differed by source and by participant, and the metadata was provided uncurated.

Enrolling through a virtual design, the prospective study's participants ranged in age from roughly 18 to 90 years and lived across 20 to 25 United States geographic areas. Cohort assignment in the prospective study relied on participant-reported clinical history from a screening survey and a study questionnaire. Mobile phlebotomists in the prospective study collected whole blood, serum and a nasopharyngeal or oropharyngeal swab from every participant. Prospective study participants could optionally give additional blood draws and questionnaires over a roughly two-month period. Blood samples from the prospective study were shipped frozen or at room temperature prior to DNA extraction.

This clonotype originated in a woman between 55 and 75 years old with acute COVID-19. The rearrangement combines TRBV7-8 with TRBJ2-7, and 7 junctional nucleotides match TRBD1. Sequencing input: PBMCs or T cells enriched from blood (not recorded which). The CDR3: CASSPDREQYF. The DNA sequence is given as TGTGCCAGCAGCCCGGACAGGGAGCAGTACTTC. Supplemented by the reference TRBV7-8 and TRBJ2-7 proteins around the CDR3, the complete variable domain is GAGVSQSPRYKVAKRGQDVALRCDPISGHVSLFWYQQALGQGPEFLTYFQNEAQLDKSGLPSDRFFAERPEGSVSTLKIQRTQQEDSAVYLCASSPDREQYFGPGTRLTVT.